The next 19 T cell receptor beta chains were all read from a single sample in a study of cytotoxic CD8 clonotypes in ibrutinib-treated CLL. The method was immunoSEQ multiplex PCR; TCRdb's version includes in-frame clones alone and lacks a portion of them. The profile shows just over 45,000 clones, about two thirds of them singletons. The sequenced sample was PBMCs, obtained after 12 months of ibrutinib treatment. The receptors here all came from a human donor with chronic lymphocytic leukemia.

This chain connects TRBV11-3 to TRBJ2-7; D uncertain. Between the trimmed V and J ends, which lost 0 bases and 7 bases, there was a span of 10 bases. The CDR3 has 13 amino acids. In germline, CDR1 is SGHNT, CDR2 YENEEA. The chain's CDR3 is CASSLEELGEQYF. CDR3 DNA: TGTGCCAGCAGCTTAGAGGAATTGGGTGAGCAGTACTTC.

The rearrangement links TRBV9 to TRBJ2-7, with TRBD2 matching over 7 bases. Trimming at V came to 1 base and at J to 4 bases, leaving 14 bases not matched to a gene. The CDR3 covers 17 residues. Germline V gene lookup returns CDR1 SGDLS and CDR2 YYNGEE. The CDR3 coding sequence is TGTGCCAGCAGCGTATTCGGGTCGACTAGCCCAGGTTACGAGCAGTACTTC. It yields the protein CASSVFGSTSPGYEQYF.

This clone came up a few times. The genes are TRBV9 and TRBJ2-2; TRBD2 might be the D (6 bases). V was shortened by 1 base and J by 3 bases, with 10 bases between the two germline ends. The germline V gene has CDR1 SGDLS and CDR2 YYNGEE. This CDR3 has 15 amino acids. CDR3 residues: CASSVYREYTGELFF. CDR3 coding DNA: TGTGCCAGCAGCGTATACCGGGAGTACACCGGGGAGCTGTTTTTT.

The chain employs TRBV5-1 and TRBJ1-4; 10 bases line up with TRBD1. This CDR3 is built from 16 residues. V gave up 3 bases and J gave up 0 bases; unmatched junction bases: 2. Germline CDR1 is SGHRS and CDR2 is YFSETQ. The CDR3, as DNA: TGCGCCAGCAGCTCCGGGACAGGGGCAACTAATGAAAAACTGTTTTTT. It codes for CASSSGTGATNEKLFF.

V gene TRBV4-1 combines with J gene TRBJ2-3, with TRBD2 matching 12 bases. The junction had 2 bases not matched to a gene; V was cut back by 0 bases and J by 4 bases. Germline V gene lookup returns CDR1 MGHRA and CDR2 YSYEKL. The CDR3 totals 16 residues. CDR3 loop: CASSQDPSGGADTQYF. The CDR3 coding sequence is TGCGCCAGCAGCCAAGATCCTAGCGGGGGGGCAGATACGCAGTATTTT.

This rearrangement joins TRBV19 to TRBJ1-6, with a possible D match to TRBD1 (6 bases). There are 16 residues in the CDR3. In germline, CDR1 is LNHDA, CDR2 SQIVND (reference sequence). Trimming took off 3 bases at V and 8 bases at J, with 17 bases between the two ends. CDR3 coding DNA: TGTGCCAGTAGTATTACCTCGGGGGGCCGTTATTCACCCCTCCACTTT. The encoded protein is CASSITSGGRYSPLHF. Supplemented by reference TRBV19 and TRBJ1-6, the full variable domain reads DGGITQSPKYLFRKEGQNVTLSCEQNLNHDAMYWYRQDPGQGLRLIYYSQIVNDFQKGDIAEGYSVSREKKESFPLTVTSAQKNPTAFYLCASSITSGGRYSPLHFGNGTRLTVT.

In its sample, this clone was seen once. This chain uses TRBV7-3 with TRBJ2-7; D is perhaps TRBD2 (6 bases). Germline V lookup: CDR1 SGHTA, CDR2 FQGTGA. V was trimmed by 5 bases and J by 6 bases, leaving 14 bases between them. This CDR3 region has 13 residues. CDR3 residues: CASSRNTRGEQYF. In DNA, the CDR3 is TGTGCCAGCAGCCGTAATACGCGGGGCGAGCAGTACTTC.

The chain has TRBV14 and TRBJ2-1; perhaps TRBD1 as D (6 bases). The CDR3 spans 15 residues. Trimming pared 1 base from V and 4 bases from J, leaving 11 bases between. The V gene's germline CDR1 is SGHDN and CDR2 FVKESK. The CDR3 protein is CASSQARDTYNEQFF. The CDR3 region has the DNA TGTGCCAGCAGCCAAGCCCGGGACACATACAATGAGCAGTTCTTC.

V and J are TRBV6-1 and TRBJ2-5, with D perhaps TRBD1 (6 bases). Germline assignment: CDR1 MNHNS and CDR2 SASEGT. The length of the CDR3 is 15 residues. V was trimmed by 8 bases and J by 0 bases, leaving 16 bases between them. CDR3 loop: CASQLTGEYQETQYF. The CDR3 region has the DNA TGTGCCAGCCAACTGACAGGAGAGTACCAAGAGACCCAGTACTTC.

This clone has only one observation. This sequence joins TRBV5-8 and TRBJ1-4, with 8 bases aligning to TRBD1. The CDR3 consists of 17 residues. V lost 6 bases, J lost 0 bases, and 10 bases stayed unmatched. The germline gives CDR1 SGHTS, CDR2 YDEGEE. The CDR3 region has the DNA TGTGCCAGCACCAAGGGACAGGATGCAGCAACTAATGAAAAACTGTTTTTT. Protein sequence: CASTKGQDAATNEKLFF.

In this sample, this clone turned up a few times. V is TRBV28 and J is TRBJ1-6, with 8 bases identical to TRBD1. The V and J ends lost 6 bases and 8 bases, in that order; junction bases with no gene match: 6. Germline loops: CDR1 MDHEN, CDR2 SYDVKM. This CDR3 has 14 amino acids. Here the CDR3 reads CASRKTGDHSPLHF. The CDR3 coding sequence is TGTGCCAGCAGGAAGACAGGGGATCATTCACCCCTCCACTTT.

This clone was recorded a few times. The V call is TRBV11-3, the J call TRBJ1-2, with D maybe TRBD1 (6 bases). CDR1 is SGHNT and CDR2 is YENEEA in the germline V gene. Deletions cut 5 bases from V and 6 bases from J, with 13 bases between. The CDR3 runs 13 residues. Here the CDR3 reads CASSQGGRNGYTF. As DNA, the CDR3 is TGTGCCAGCAGCCAAGGGGGGAGGAATGGCTACACCTTC.

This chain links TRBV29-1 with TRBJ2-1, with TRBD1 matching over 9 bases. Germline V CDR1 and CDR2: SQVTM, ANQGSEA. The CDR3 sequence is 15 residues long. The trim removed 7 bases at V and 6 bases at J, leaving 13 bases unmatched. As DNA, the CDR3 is TGCAGCGCCGAAATACAGGGGGCTTGGCGCAATGAGCAGTTCTTC. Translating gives CSAEIQGAWRNEQFF.

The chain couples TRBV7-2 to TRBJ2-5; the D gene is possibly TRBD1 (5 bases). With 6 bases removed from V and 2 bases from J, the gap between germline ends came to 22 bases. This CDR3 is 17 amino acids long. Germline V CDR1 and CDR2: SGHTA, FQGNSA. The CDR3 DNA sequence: TGTGCCAGCAGTTCCGAGTGGGGCAGGGCCTCGCAAGAGACCCAGTACTTC. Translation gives CASSSEWGRASQETQYF.

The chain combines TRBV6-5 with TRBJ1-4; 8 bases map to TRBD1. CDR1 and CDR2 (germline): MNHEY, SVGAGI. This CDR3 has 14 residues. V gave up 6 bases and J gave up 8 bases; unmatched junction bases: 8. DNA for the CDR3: TGTGCCAGCAGCCCCGACAGGGGAGGAGAAAAACTGTTTTTT. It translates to CASSPDRGGEKLFF.

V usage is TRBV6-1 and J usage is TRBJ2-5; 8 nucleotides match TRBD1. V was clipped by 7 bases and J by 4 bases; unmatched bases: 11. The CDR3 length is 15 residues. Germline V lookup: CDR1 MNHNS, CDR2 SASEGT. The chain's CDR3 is CASTVGQARIETQYF. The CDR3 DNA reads TGTGCCAGCACTGTGGGACAGGCGAGGATAGAGACCCAGTACTTC.

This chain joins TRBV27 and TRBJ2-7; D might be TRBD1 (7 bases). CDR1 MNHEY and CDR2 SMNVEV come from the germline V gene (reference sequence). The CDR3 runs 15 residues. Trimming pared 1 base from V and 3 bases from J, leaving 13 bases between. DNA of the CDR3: TGTGCCAGCAGTTTATTTGGAGGGGGCGGCTACGAGCAGTACTTC. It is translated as CASSLFGGGGYEQYF.

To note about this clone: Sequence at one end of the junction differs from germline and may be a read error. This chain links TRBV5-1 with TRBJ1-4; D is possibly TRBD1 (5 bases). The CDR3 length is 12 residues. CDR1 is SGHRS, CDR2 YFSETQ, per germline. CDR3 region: CASSLAGDPSKF. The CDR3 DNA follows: TGCGCCAGCAGCTTGGCCGGGGACCCTTCCAAGTTT.

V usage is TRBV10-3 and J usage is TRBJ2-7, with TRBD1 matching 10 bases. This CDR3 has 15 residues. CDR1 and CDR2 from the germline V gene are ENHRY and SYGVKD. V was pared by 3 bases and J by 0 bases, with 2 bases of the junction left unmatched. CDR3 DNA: TGTGCCATCAGTGAAGGGACAGGGGTCTCCTACGAGCAGTACTTC. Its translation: CAISEGTGVSYEQYF.